These T cell receptor beta chains were read from a single sample in a study of cytomegalovirus exposure and HLA in healthy donors. The repertoire was sequenced with immunoSEQ multiplex PCR; TCRdb's copy has only in-frame clones and lacks some. The data contain about 130,000 clones, 80% of them singletons. The source material was PBMCs. The receptors derive from a man in his forties in good health and CMV-seronegative. Both conserved end residues are part of each CDR3. The D gene is left open where the match is weak. Not every row has a clone size; where given, it reads once, few, many or a size class.

v_call	d_call	clone_size	j_call	cdr3_aa	cdr3_nt
TRBV18	NA	NA	TRBJ1-1	CASSPLEARAEAFF	TGTGCCAGCTCACCCCTGGAGGCTCGGGCTGAAGCTTTCTTT
TRBV6-1	TRBD1	NA	TRBJ1-3	CASSENFGTGAGNTIYF	TGTGCCAGCAGTGAAAACTTTGGAACAGGGGCTGGAAACACCATATATTTT
TRBV6-5	NA	few	TRBJ2-1	CASSLDSYNEQFF	TGTGCCAGCAGTTTGGACAGCTACAATGAGCAGTTCTTC
TRBV27	NA	NA	TRBJ2-5	CASSLSRTSQTQYF	TGTGCCAGCAGTTTATCGAGAACGTCACAGACCCAGTACTTC
TRBV2	NA	NA	TRBJ1-2	CASTPPGGLYTF	TGTGCCAGCACGCCTCCGGGAGGCCTTTACACCTTC
TRBV6-5	NA	NA	TRBJ2-5	CASSYSKRSGSETQYF	TGTGCCAGCAGTTACTCTAAGCGCTCAGGGTCAGAGACCCAGTACTTC
TRBV5-4	TRBD1	NA	TRBJ2-7	CASSSGQELVTYEQYF	TGTGCCAGCAGCTCAGGACAGGAACTCGTGACCTACGAGCAGTACTTC
TRBV5-6	TRBD1	NA	TRBJ1-2	CASRQGVNYGYTF	TGTGCCAGCAGACAGGGGGTAAACTATGGCTACACCTTC
TRBV6-5	NA	NA	TRBJ2-5	CASSYHYTETQYF	TGTGCCAGCAGTTATCACTACACGGAAACCCAGTACTTC
TRBV5-5	TRBD1	NA	TRBJ2-3	CASSHGQGIFGDTQYF	TGTGCCAGCAGCCACGGACAGGGGATTTTTGGAGATACGCAGTATTTT
TRBV30	NA	few	TRBJ2-3	CAWSFGGTDTQYF	TGTGCCTGGAGTTTTGGAGGAACAGATACGCAGTATTTT
TRBV2	NA	once	TRBJ2-1	CASSVDNEQFF	TGTGCCAGCAGCGTTGACAATGAGCAGTTCTTC
TRBV7-3	NA	NA	TRBJ1-1	CASSLTRDEGSEAFF	TGTGCCAGCAGCTTAACGCGGGATGAGGGATCTGAAGCTTTCTTT
TRBV28	NA	once	TRBJ1-5	CASSLDTNQPQHF	TGTGCCAGCAGTCTCGACACCAATCAGCCCCAGCATTTT
TRBV5-4	TRBD2	NA	TRBJ2-7	CASSLGLARLVGSYEQYF	TGTGCCAGCAGCTTGGGACTAGCGAGATTAGTTGGGTCCTACGAGCAGTACTTC
TRBV7-9	TRBD1	NA	TRBJ1-1	CASSLFGGDRRNTEAFF	TGTGCCAGCAGCTTATTTGGTGGGGACAGGAGGAACACTGAAGCTTTCTTT
TRBV27	NA	NA	TRBJ2-6	CASSLTQSGANVLTF	TGTGCCAGCAGTTTAACACAGTCTGGGGCCAACGTCCTGACTTTC
TRBV7-2	NA	few	TRBJ2-7	CASSLFSGSTYEQYF	TGTGCCAGCAGCTTATTTTCAGGATCCACCTACGAGCAGTACTTC
TRBV19	TRBD2	NA	TRBJ2-3	CASSITSGVGGPSQYF	TGTGCCAGTAGTATAACTAGCGGGGTAGGGGGACCTTCGCAGTATTTT
TRBV5-1	TRBD2	NA	TRBJ2-7	CASSLEISGRAAEQYF	TGCGCCAGCAGCTTGGAAATTAGCGGGAGGGCCGCCGAGCAGTACTTC
TRBV6-1	TRBD1	NA	TRBJ1-2	CASSGPTGEGYTF	TGTGCCAGCAGTGGGCCCACAGGGGAGGGCTACACCTTC
TRBV25-1	NA	NA	TRBJ2-5	CASSEWREETQYF	TGTGCCAGCAGTGAATGGAGGGAGGAGACCCAGTACTTC
TRBV5-4	NA	NA	TRBJ2-7	CASSTPGHDKYF	TGTGCCAGCAGTACCCCGGGACACGATAAGTACTTC
TRBV6-5	TRBD2	few	TRBJ2-1	CASSLLAGAFNEQFF	TGTGCCAGCAGCCTACTAGCGGGGGCCTTCAATGAGCAGTTCTTC